The present TCR beta chain was sequenced within a study of blood T cell repertoires in COVID-19. About the study: Spain, Italy and the United States supplied samples that represented acute and convalescent COVID-19. Sample material is recorded as cDNA or gDNA derived from T cells, B-cell-depleted T cells, or PBMCs.

V was cut by 4 bases and J by 3 bases, with 12 bases left in between. The germline CDR1 and CDR2 sequences are SGHDT and YYEEEE. This CDR3 is 14 amino acids long. The authors' processing: The authors estimated nucleated cell counts from reference gene primer amplification. Here immunoSEQ multiplex PCR was the method, and the copy in TCRdb shows in-frame clones only, minus some. V, J and clone size are those of that table, while D and trimming were read from the DNA. Among 45,000 to 55,000 clones listed, around four fifths were seen once. The chain uses TRBV5-6 and TRBJ2-3; weak D call: TRBD2 (7 bases). Input material: peripheral blood. The source of this sequence is a human donor in a cohort sampled during active COVID-19. The CDR3 spells CASSAGGPTDTQYF. CDR3 sequence (DNA): TGTGCCAGCAGCGCCGGGGGGCCGACAGATACGCAGTATTTT.